The 21 T cell receptor beta chains in this list originate from one sample, sequenced in a study of T cell repertoires in cytomegalovirus infection. TCRdb re-derived calls from the reads in MiXCR, one entry per CDR3 protein. The sample contains 200,000 to 300,000 distinct CDR3 sequences, over 8% of which appear only once. The specimen sequenced was PBMCs. These receptors all stem from a human donor in good health (CMV status not recorded). Some clones in this sample may be carry-over from other donors' samples.

A few counts support this clonotype. This sequence joins TRBV6-1 and TRBJ2-3; D is undetermined. V was pared by 8 bases and J by 2 bases, with 8 bases between. CDR1 and CDR2 (germline): MNHNS, SASEGT. The CDR3 is made up of 12 amino acids. The CDR3 DNA reads as TGTGCCAGCGGTACCTACACAGATACGCAGTATTTT. This sequence encodes CASGTYTDTQYF.

The chain joins TRBV27 to TRBJ2-3, with 7 positions matching TRBD2. V lost 2 bases to trimming and J lost 1 base; unmatched junction nucleotides: 9. The CDR3 is made up of 17 amino acids. CDR1 and CDR2 from the germline V gene are MNHEY and SMNVEV (reference sequence). The CDR3 sequence is CASSLRLGREGTDTQYF. The CDR3 region has the DNA TGTGCCAGCAGTTTACGCCTCGGACGGGAGGGCACAGATACGCAGTATTTT.

Ten or more counts support this clonotype. The chain employs TRBV7-2 and TRBJ2-1, with D perhaps matching TRBD1 (7 bases). The germline V gene has CDR1 SGHTA and CDR2 FQGNSA. Trimming left V 5 bases short and J 2 bases short, with 13 bases between. The CDR3 runs to 15 residues. The DNA of the CDR3 is TGTGCCAGCAGCCGCGCAGGGGGGACCTACAATGAGCAGTTCTTC. Translated, it gives CASSRAGGTYNEQFF. Full variable domain (missing parts from reference TRBV7-2 and TRBJ2-1): GAGVSQSPSNKVTEKGKDVELRCDPISGHTALYWYRQSLGQGLEFLIYFQGNSAPDKSGLPSDRFSAERTGGSVSTLTIQRTQQEDSAVYLCASSRAGGTYNEQFFGPGTRLTVL.

This clonotype has at least ten counts. V and J are TRBV7-2 and TRBJ2-2; D is perhaps TRBD1 or TRBD2 (5 bases each). V shed 1 base and J shed 5 bases, with 8 bases lying between them. CDR3 size: 14 residues. Germline values: CDR1 SGHTA, CDR2 FQGNSA. Here the CDR3 reads CASSLDRRTGELFF. CDR3 DNA sequence: TGTGCCAGCAGCTTAGACAGGAGGACCGGGGAGCTGTTTTTT.

Turning to this clonotype: This may stem from a read error, because a much larger clone lies one nucleotide away. The rearrangement uses TRBV7-8 and TRBJ2-3; 9 bases fit TRBD2. Per the germline V gene, CDR1 is SGHVS and CDR2 is FQNEAQ. There are 21 residues in the CDR3. CDR3 bases: TGTGTCAGCAGCCTCGGGGAACTAGCCGCAGCGGGGGGCTTACGCACAGATACGCAGTATTTT. This gives the protein CVSSLGELAAAGGLRTDTQYF.

This clonotype was detected ten times or more. The chain has TRBV7-2 and TRBJ2-4, with unresolved D. Germline-derived CDR1 and CDR2 are SGHTA and FQGNSA. The CDR3 is 14 residues long. V shed 4 bases and J shed 3 bases, with 10 bases lying between them. The CDR3 loop reads CASSSPIGKNIQYF. The CDR3 nucleotides are TGTGCCAGCAGCTCCCCCATCGGCAAAAACATTCAGTACTTC. Full variable domain (remainder filled in from reference TRBV7-2 and TRBJ2-4): GAGVSQSPSNKVTEKGKDVELRCDPISGHTALYWYRQSLGQGLEFLIYFQGNSAPDKSGLPSDRFSAERTGGSVSTLTIQRTQQEDSAVYLCASSSPIGKNIQYFGAGTRLSVL.

This clonotype was counted only a few times. The CDR3 DNA reads as TGTGCCAGTGCCGGGACTTATCTCTCCTACGAGCAGTACTTC. Protein: CASAGTYLSYEQYF. This chain uses TRBV19 with TRBJ2-7; tentatively, D is TRBD2 (6 bases). CDR1 and CDR2 (germline): LNHDA, SQIVND (reference sequence). This CDR3 is built from 14 residues. V shed 8 bases and J shed 0 bases, with 14 bases lying between them.

This clonotype was seen repeatedly, ten times or more. The J gene is TRBJ1-2, the V gene TRBV28; 8 bases line up with TRBD1. J was trimmed by 7 bases and V by 6 bases; bases with no gene match: 7. The germline gives CDR1 MDHEN, CDR2 SYDVKM. This CDR3 region has 13 residues. The CDR3 protein is CASSSGQGSGYTF. The CDR3 DNA reads TGTGCCAGCAGCTCCGGACAGGGAAGTGGCTACACCTTC.

The chain combines TRBV10-3 with TRBJ2-2; no reliable D call. Per the germline V gene, CDR1 is ENHRY and CDR2 is SYGVKD. The CDR3 has 15 amino acids. Trimming removed 2 bases at V and 2 bases at J, with 9 bases between. The CDR3 sequence: CAISEKVTNTGELFF. CDR3 nucleotide sequence: TGTGCCATCAGTGAGAAGGTCACTAACACCGGGGAGCTGTTTTTT.

This clonotype showed up just a few times. The rearrangement links TRBV20-1 to TRBJ2-4; D is possibly TRBD1 (5 bases). The V gene's germline CDR1 is DFQATT and CDR2 SNEGSKA (reference sequence). This CDR3 has 15 amino acids. Trimming took 6 bases from V and 0 from J, leaving 15 bases between them. The chain's CDR3 is CSAPDSSIAKNIQYF. The CDR3 nucleotides read TGCAGTGCCCCCGACAGCTCAATAGCCAAAAACATTCAGTACTTC.

This clonotype appeared many times. This chain joins TRBV7-2 and TRBJ2-3, with 9 bases lining up with TRBD1. Germline V gene data show CDR1 as SGHTA and CDR2 as FQGNSA. CDR3 length: 16 residues. The V segment lost 4 bases and the J segment 4 bases; nucleotides outside the gene matches: 9. The CDR3: CASSSTGTGSADTQYF. The CDR3 DNA follows: TGTGCCAGCAGCTCCACCGGGACAGGGTCGGCAGATACGCAGTATTTT.

This clonotype was seen a handful of times. This sequence joins TRBV25-1 and TRBJ2-3, with D possibly matching TRBD1 (6 bases). The germline V gene encodes CDR1 MGHDK and CDR2 SYGVNS. Between the trimmed V and J ends, which lost 3 bases and 2 bases, there was a span of 12 bases. The CDR3 is 15 residues long. CDR3 nucleotide sequence: TGTGCCAGCAGTGAGCGGCAGGGGATCACAGATACGCAGTATTTT. Encoded protein: CASSERQGITDTQYF.

This clonotype has a count of ten or more. J is TRBJ1-2 and V is TRBV7-2, with D perhaps matching TRBD1 (5 bases). V was cut by 5 bases and J by 4 bases, with 17 bases left in between. Germline-derived CDR1 and CDR2 are SGHTA and FQGNSA. The CDR3 spans 15 residues. In nucleotides, the CDR3 is TGTGCCAGCAGCATAAGCCTACAGGTTCCCTATGGCTACACCTTC. Translated: CASSISLQVPYGYTF.

The sample holds many counts of this clonotype. The gene calls are TRBV5-5 and TRBJ2-1; 8 nucleotides line up with TRBD1. The CDR3 covers 16 residues. Germline loops: CDR1 SGHKS, CDR2 YYEKEE (reference sequence). V lost 1 base to trimming and J lost 4 bases; unmatched junction nucleotides: 7. In nucleotides, the CDR3 is TGTGCCAGCAGCTTGTTTGGGACAGGCGATTACAATGAGCAGTTCTTC. Its translation is CASSLFGTGDYNEQFF.

This clonotype was seen ten or more times. The rearrangement links TRBV28 to TRBJ1-4, with 7 bases that match TRBD1. Trimming removed 6 bases from V and 5 bases from J; junction bases left unmatched: 6. The CDR3 is 14 residues long. CDR1 and CDR2 from the germline V gene are MDHEN and SYDVKM. The CDR3 DNA is TGTGCCAGCAGACCAGGGGGGGAAAATGAAAAACTGTTTTTT. This gives the protein CASRPGGENEKLFF.

The table lists this clonotype with many counts. The chain joins TRBV7-2 to TRBJ2-7; D call uncertain. Looked up from germline, CDR1 is SGHTA and CDR2 is FQGNSA. Trimming left V 5 bases short and J 3 bases short, with 8 bases between. This CDR3 has 12 residues. CDR3 in DNA: TGTGCCAGCAGCACGTCGAACTACGAGCAGTACTTC. Its translation is CASSTSNYEQYF.

This clonotype was counted between two and nine times. The CDR3 here is CASSYWETVENYGYTF. The CDR3 nucleotides read TGTGCCAGCAGTTACTGGGAGACAGTGGAGAACTATGGCTACACCTTC. This chain connects TRBV6-6 to TRBJ1-2, with D maybe TRBD1 (5 bases). CDR3 size: 16 residues. V was pared by 1 base and J by 2 bases, with 14 bases between. CDR1 MNHNY and CDR2 SVGAGI come from the germline V gene (reference sequence).

This clonotype appeared many times. V usage is TRBV7-2 and J usage is TRBJ2-3; D unclear. This CDR3 region has 13 residues. Germline V CDR1 and CDR2: SGHTA, FQGNSA. Deletions cut 0 bases from V and 5 bases from J, with 6 bases between. CDR3 in DNA: TGTGCCAGCAGCTTAGCGGTCGGAGATACGCAGTATTTT. Translated, it gives CASSLAVGDTQYF.

This clonotype was found many times. The chain combines TRBV7-2 with TRBJ2-3, with 14 bases identical to TRBD2. With V trimmed by 2 bases and J by 4 bases, 8 bases remained unmatched. The length of the CDR3 is 18 residues. Germline V CDR1 and CDR2: SGHTA, FQGNSA. This chain's CDR3 is CASSLRGLAGVGADTQYF. In DNA, the CDR3 is TGTGCCAGCAGCTTAAGGGGACTAGCGGGAGTCGGCGCAGATACGCAGTATTTT.

At least ten counts were recorded for this clonotype. CDR3 in DNA: TGTGCCAGCAGTTACGGGTCAGGGGGCGCTGCTGGGGCCAACGTCCTGACTTTC. Amino acids: CASSYGSGGAAGANVLTF. J is TRBJ2-6 and V is TRBV6-2 or TRBV6-3; 8 bases line up with TRBD1. This CDR3 spans 18 amino acids. CDR1 MNHEY and CDR2 SVGEGT come from the germline V gene. V lost 2 bases to trimming and J lost 2 bases; unmatched junction nucleotides: 8.

This clonotype was detected only a few times. The chain uses TRBV20-1 and TRBJ2-1, with 12 nucleotides matching TRBD2. The CDR3 consists of 14 residues. Looked up from germline, CDR1 is DFQATT and CDR2 is SNEGSKA (reference sequence). Unmatched junction bases numbered 7, after V lost 4 bases and J lost 9 bases. Written as DNA, the CDR3 is TGCAGTGCTAAGGCTAGCGGGAGGGCCGCTGAGCAGTTCTTC. It is translated as CSAKASGRAAEQFF.